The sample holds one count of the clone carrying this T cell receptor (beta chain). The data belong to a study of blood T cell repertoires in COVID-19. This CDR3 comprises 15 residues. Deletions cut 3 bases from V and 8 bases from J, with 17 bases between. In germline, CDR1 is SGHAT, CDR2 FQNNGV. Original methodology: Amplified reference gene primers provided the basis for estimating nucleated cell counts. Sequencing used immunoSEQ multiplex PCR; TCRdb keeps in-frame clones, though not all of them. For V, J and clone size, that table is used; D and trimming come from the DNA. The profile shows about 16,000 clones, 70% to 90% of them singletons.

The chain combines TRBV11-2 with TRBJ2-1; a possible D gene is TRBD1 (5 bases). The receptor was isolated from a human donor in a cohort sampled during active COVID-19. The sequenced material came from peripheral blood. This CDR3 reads CASSFNPTGRDEQFF. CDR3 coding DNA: TGTGCCAGCAGCTTTAACCCAACAGGTAGGGATGAGCAGTTCTTC.